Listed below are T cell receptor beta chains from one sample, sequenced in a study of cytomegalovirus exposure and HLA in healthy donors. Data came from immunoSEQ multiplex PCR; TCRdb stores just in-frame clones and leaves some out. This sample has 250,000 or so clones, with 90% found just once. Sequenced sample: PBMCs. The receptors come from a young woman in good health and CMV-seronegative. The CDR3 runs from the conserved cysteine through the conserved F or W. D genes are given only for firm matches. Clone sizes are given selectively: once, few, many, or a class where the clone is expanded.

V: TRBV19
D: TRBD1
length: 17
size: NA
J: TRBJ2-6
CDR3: CATHSGTGISGANVLTF
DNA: TGTGCCACGCATTCCGGGACAGGGATCTCTGGGGCCAACGTCCTGACTTTC

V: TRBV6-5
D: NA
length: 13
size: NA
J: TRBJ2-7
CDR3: CASRPGYSYEQYF
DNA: TGTGCCAGCAGACCGGGATACTCCTACGAGCAGTACTTC

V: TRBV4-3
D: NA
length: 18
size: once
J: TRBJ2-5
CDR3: CASSQEGSGRGSQETQYF
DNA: TGCGCCAGCAGCCAAGAAGGGTCCGGCAGGGGCTCGCAAGAGACCCAGTACTTC

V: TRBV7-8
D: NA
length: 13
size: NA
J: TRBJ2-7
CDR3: CASSAPGGYEQYF
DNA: TGTGCCAGCAGTGCACCCGGGGGCTACGAGCAGTACTTC

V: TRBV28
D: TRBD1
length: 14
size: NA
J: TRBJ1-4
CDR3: CASSLQGLDEKLFF
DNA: TGTGCCAGCAGTCTACAGGGGTTGGATGAAAAACTGTTTTTT

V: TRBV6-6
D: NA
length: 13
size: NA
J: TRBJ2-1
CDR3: CASRTGSYNEQFF
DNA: TGTGCCAGCAGAACGGGCTCCTACAATGAGCAGTTCTTC

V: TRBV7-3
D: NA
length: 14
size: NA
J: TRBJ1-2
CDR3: CASSPSGGGDGYTF
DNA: TGTGCCAGCAGCCCAAGCGGGGGCGGGGATGGCTACACCTTC

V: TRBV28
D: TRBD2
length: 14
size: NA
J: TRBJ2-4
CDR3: CASSLWGGGNIQYF
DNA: TGTGCCAGCAGTTTATGGGGCGGGGGAAACATTCAGTACTTC

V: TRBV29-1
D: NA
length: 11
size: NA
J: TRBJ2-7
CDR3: CSVVQGYEQYF
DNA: TGCAGCGTGGTACAGGGATACGAGCAGTACTTC

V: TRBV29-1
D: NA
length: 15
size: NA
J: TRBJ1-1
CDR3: CSVEEVPGQNTEAFF
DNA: TGCAGCGTTGAAGAGGTACCAGGGCAAAACACTGAAGCTTTCTTT

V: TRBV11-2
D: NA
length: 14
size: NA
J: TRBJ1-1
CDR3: CASSPLGGNTEAFF
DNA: TGTGCCAGCAGCCCGTTGGGAGGGAACACTGAAGCTTTCTTT

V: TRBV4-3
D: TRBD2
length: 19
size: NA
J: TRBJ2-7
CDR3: CASSQEAVLAGLITYEQYF
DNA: TGCGCCAGCAGCCAGGAAGCCGTGCTAGCGGGTCTTATTACCTACGAGCAGTACTTC

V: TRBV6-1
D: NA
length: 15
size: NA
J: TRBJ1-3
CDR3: CASSTFEDSGNTIYF
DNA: TGTGCCAGCAGTACGTTTGAGGACTCTGGAAACACCATATATTTT

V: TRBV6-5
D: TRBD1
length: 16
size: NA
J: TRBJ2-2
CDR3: CASSYTGGRNTGELFF
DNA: TGTGCCAGCAGTTACACAGGGGGCAGGAACACCGGGGAGCTGTTTTTT

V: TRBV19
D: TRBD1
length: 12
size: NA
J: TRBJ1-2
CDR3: CASRTGNYGYTF
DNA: TGTGCCAGCAGGACAGGAAACTATGGCTACACCTTC

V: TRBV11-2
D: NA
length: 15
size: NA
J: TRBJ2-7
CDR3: CASSLGATSFYEQYF
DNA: TGTGCCAGCAGCTTAGGGGCCACCTCATTCTACGAGCAGTACTTC

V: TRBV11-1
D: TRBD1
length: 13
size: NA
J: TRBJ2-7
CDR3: CASSPGQGYEQYF
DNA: TGTGCCAGCAGCCCGGGACAGGGCTACGAGCAGTACTTC

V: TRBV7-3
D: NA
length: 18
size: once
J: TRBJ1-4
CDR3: CARGCQKVKAGAGEKLFF
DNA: TGTGCCAGGGGGTGCCAGAAAGTAAAAGCTGGAGCGGGGGAAAAACTGTTTTTT